The present entry profiles one TCR beta chain with its context. The PCR made use of 60 Vbeta and 13 Jbeta primers. Method: immunoSEQ multiplex PCR; TCRdb's copy keeps in-frame clones and lacks some. Listed are around 100,000 clones; 3.5% falls within the top ten. The data are from a study of cytomegalovirus exposure and HLA in healthy donors. The sequenced material came from PBMCs. The origin of this receptor is a man between 40 and 49 years old in good health and CMV-seronegative.

The CDR3 region has the DNA TGCGCCAGCAGCTTTTCAACTAGCGGGAGTAGCTCCTACGAGCAGTACTTC. It encodes CASSFSTSGSSSYEQYF. The chain is built from TRBV5-1 and TRBJ2-7; 11 bases are shared with TRBD2. Germline CDR1 is SGHRS and CDR2 is YFSETQ. After removal of 2 bases from V and 0 bases from J, the junction contained 7 bases not matched to a gene. The CDR3 totals 17 residues.